Sequencing of this T cell receptor beta chain was carried out in a study of blood T cell repertoires in COVID-19. Background on the study: Researchers got acute and convalescent COVID-19 samples from the United States, Italy and Spain. T cells, B-cell-depleted T cells, or PBMCs provided the cDNA or gDNA that served as material.

The CDR3 contains 16 residues. Germline loops: CDR1 SGHAT, CDR2 FQNNGV. Germline trimming cut 1 base from V and 9 bases from J; bases unmatched to any gene: 9. Per the original data handling: Estimates of nucleated cell counts were drawn from the amplification of reference gene primers. Only in-frame clones appear in the TCRdb table, and some are missing; sequencing was by immunoSEQ multiplex PCR. The V and J calls and clone size come from that table; D and trimming were worked out from the DNA. The table lists hundreds of thousands of clones, over 75% of them singletons. The clonotype originates from a woman under 30 who had been exposed to COVID-19. Material for sequencing was PBMCs or T cells enriched from blood (not recorded which). The J gene is TRBJ2-1, the V gene TRBV11-2; TRBD2 aligns across 10 bases. CDR3 loop: CASSLAGLAGVGEQFF. Here the CDR3 DNA reads TGTGCCAGCAGCTTAGCGGGTCTAGCGGGAGTTGGTGAGCAGTTCTTC.